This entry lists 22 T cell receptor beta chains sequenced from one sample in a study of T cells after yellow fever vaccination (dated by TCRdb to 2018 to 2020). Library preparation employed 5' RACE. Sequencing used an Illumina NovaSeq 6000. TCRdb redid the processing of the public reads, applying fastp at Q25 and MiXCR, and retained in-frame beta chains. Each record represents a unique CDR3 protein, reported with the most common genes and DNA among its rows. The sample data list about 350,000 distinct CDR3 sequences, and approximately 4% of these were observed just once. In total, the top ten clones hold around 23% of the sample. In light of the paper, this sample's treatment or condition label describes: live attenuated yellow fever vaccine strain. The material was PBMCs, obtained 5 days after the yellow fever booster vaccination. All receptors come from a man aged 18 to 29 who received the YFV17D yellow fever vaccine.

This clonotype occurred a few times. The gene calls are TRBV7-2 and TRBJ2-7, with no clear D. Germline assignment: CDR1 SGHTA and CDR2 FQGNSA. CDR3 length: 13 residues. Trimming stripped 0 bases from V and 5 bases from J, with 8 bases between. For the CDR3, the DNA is TGTGCCAGCAGCTTAGCGAAGTCCGACGAGCAGTACTTC. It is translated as CASSLAKSDEQYF.

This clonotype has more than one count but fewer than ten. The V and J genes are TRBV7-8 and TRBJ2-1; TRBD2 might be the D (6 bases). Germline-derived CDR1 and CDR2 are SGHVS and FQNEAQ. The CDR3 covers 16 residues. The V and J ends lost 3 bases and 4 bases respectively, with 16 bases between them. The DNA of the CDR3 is TGTGCCAGCAGCTTGGGAGGACACCTCGAATACAATGAGCAGTTCTTC. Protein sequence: CASSLGGHLEYNEQFF.

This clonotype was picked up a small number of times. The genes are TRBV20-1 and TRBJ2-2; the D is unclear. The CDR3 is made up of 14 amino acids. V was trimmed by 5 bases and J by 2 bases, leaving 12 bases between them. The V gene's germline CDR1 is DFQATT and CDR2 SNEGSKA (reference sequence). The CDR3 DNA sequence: TGCAGTGCTCGGACGGTCTTTAACACCGGGGAGCTGTTTTTT. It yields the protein CSARTVFNTGELFF.

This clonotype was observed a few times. The CDR3 protein is CAWRGTDYGYTF. DNA for the CDR3: TGTGCCTGGAGAGGGACAGACTATGGCTACACCTTC. V gene TRBV30 combines with J gene TRBJ1-2; 7 bases are a match to TRBD1. The CDR3 runs 12 residues. V lost 3 bases to trimming and J lost 3 bases; unmatched junction nucleotides: 1. The germline V gene has CDR1 GTSNPN and CDR2 SVGIG (reference sequence).

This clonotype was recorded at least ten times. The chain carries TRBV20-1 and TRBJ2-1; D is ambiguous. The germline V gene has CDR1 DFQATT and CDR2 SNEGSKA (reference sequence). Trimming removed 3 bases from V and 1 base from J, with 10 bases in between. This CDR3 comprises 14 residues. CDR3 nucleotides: TGCAGTGCTAGGGGCAGGATATCCTACAATGAGCAGTTCTTC. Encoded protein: CSARGRISYNEQFF.

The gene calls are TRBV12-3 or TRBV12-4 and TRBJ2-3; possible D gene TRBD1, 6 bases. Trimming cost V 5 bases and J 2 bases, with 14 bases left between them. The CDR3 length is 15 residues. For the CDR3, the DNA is TGTGCCAGCAGTAACCCGGGACAAGACACAGATACGCAGTATTTT. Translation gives CASSNPGQDTDTQYF.

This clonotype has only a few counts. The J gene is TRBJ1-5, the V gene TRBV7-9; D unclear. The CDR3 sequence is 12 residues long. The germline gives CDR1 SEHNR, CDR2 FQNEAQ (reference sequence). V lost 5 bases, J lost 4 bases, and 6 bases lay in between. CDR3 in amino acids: CASSVGNQPQHF. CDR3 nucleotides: TGTGCCAGCAGCGTAGGGAATCAGCCCCAGCATTTT.

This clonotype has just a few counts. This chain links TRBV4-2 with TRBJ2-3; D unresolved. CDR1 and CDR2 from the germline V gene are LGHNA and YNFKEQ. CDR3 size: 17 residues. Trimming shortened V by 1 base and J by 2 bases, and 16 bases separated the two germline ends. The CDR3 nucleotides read TGTGCCAGCAGCCAAGCCGCTACAACCGGCTTCACAGATACGCAGTATTTT. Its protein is CASSQAATTGFTDTQYF.

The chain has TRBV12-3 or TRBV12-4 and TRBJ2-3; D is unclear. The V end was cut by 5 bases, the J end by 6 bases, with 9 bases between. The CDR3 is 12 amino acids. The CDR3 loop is CASSPARDTQYF. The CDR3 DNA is TGTGCCAGCAGTCCAGCCCGGGATACGCAGTATTTT.

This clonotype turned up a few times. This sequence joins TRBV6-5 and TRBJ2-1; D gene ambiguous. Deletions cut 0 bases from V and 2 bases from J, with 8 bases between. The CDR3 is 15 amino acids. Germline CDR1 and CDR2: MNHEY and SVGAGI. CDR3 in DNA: TGTGCCAGCAGTTACTCGGGTGCAGCCTACAATGAGCAGTTCTTC. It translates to CASSYSGAAYNEQFF.

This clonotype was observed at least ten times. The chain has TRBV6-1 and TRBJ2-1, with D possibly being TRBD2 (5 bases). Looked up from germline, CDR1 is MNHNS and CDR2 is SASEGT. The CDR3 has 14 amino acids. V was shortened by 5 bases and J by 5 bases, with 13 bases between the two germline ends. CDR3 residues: CASSLRTGNNEQFF. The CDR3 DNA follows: TGTGCCAGCAGTCTCCGGACTGGCAACAATGAGCAGTTCTTC.

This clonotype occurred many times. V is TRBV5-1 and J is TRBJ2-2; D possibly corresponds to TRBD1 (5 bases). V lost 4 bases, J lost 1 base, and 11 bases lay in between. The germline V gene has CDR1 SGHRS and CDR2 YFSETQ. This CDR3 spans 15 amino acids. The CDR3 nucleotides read TGCGCCAGCAGCGCCACCGGACAGAACACCGGGGAGCTGTTTTTT. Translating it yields CASSATGQNTGELFF.

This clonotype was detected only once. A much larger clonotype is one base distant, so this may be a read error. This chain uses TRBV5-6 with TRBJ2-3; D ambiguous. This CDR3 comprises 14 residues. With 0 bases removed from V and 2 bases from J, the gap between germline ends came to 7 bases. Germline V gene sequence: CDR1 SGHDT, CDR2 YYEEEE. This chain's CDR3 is CASSLAVDTDTQYF. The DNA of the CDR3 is TGTGCCAGCAGCTTGGCCGTCGACACAGATACGCAGTATTTT.

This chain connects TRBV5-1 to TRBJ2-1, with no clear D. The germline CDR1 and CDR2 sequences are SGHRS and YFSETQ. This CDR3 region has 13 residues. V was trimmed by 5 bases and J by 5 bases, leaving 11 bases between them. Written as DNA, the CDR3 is TGCGCCAGCAGGGCAGTGTGGGACAATGAGCAGTTCTTC. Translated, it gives CASRAVWDNEQFF.

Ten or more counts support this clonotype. The CDR3, as DNA: TGTGCCACCAGTGACTCGGACAGGGATGAGCAGTTCTTC. It encodes CATSDSDRDEQFF. J is TRBJ2-1 and V is TRBV24-1, with 8 bases identical to TRBD1. Trimming at V came to 4 bases and at J to 8 bases, leaving 3 bases not matched to a gene. Germline V CDR1 and CDR2: KGHDR, SFDVKD. The CDR3 spans 13 residues.

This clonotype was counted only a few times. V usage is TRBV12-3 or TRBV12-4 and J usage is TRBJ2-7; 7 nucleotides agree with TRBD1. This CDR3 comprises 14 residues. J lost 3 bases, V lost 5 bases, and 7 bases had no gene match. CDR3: CASSLETGNYEQYF. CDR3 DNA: TGTGCCAGCAGTCTCGAGACAGGGAACTACGAGCAGTACTTC.

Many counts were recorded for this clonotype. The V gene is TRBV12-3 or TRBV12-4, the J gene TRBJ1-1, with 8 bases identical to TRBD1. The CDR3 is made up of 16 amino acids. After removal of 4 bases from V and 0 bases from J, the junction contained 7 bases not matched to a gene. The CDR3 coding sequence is TGTGCCAGCAGTTCTGGACAGGGCCTCTTGAACACTGAAGCTTTCTTT. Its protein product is CASSSGQGLLNTEAFF.

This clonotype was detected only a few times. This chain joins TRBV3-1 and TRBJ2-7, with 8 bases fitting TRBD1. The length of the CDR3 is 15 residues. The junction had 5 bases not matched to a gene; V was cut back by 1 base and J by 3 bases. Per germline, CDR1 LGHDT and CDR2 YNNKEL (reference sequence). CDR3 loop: CASSQGTTGVYEQYV. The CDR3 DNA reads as TGTGCCAGCAGCCAAGGGACGACAGGGGTCTACGAGCAGTACGTC.

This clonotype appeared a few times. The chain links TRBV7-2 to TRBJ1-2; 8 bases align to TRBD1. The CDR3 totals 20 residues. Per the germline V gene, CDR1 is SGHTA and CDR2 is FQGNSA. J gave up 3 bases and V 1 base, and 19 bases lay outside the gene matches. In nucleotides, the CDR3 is TGTGCCAGCAGCTTAGGAAGGTTCGGACAGGGCGCCACCGGGGACTATGGCTACACCTTC. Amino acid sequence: CASSLGRFGQGATGDYGYTF.

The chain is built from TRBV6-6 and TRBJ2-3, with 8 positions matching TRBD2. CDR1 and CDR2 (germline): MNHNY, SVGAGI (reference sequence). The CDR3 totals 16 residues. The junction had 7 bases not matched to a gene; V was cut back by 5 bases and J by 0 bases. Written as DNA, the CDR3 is TGTGCCAGCAGTAAACGACTAGCGTCTAGCACAGATACGCAGTATTTT. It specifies CASSKRLASSTDTQYF.

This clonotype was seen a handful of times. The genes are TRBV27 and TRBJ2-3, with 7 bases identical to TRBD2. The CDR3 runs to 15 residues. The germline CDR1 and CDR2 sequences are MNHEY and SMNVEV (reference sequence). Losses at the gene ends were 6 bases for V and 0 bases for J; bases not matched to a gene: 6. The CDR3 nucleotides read TGTGCCAGCAGATTTGTGGGGGGGAGCACAGATACGCAGTATTTT. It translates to CASRFVGGSTDTQYF.

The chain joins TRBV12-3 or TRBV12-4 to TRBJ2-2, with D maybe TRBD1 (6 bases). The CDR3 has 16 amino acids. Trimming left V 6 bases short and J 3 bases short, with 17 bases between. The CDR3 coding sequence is TGTGCCAGCAGCCCGTCGAACAGGGCTCACACCGGGGAGCTGTTTTTT. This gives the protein CASSPSNRAHTGELFF.